This T cell receptor beta chain is from a study of patients and donors after allogeneic stem cell transplantation. MiXCR was run by TCRdb on the RT-PCR reads, yielding one entry per CDR3 protein. The sample records some 880,000 distinct CDR3 sequences, approximately 19% being singletons. This CDR3 is 16 amino acids long. Trimming cost V 4 bases and J 4 bases; bases outside gene matches: 4. CDR1 and CDR2 (germline): MGHRA, YSYEKL. This clonotype was seen more than once but under ten times. This receptor was obtained from a human donor who was either an allogeneic HSCT recipient or a stem cell or donor lymphocyte infusion donor (not recorded which). It is not recorded whose cells these are; they may come from a transplant donor. The chain combines TRBV4-1 with TRBJ1-4; TRBD1 aligns across 12 bases. The sample taken for sequencing was blood, either unsorted or a sorted T cell fraction (not recorded which). Here the CDR3 reads CASSPGQGAGNEKLFF. The CDR3, as DNA: TGCGCCAGCAGCCCGGGACAGGGGGCTGGTAATGAAAAACTGTTTTTT.